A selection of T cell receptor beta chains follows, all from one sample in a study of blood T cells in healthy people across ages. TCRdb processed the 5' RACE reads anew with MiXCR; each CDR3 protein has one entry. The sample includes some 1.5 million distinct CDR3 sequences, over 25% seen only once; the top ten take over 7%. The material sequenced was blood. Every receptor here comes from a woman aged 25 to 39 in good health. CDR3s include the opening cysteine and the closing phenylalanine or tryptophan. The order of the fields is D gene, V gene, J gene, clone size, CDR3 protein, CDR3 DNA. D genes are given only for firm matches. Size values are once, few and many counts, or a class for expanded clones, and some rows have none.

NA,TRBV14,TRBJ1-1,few,CASSQVRNTEAFF,TGTGCCAGCAGCCAAGTCCGAAACACTGAAGCTTTCTTT
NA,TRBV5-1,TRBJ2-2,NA,CASSSTPDHTGELFF,TGCGCCAGCAGCTCGACTCCTGATCACACCGGGGAGCTGTTTTTT
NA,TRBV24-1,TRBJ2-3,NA,CATSDPAGQGDTQYF,TGTGCCACCAGTGATCCTGCAGGGCAAGGAGATACGCAGTATTTT
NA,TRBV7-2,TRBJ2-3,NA,CASSSSRRLDTQYF,TGTGCCAGCAGCTCCTCTAGGAGGTTGGATACGCAGTATTTT
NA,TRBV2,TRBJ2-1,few,CASSVGSWDEQFF,TGTGCCAGCAGTGTTGGTAGTTGGGATGAGCAGTTCTTC
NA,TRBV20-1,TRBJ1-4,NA,CSAKLGGGREREKLFF,TGCAGTGCGAAACTGGGGGGGGGGCGCGAACGTGAAAAACTGTTTTTT
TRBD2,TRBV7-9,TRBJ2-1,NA,CSSSLGGTRAYNEQFF,TGTTCCAGCAGCTTAGGAGGGACTAGAGCCTACAATGAGCAGTTCTTC
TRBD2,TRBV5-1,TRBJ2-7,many,CASSLSLAATYEQYF,TGCGCCAGCAGCTTGAGTCTAGCGGCGACCTACGAGCAGTACTTC
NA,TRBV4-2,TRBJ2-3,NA,CASSQSAVGVNTDTQYF,TGTGCCAGCAGCCAATCGGCGGTGGGAGTAAACACAGATACGCAGTATTTT
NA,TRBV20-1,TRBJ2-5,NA,CSVSRAETYQETQYF,TGCAGTGTTAGTCGGGCGGAGACGTACCAAGAGACCCAGTACTTC
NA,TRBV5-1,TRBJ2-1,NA,CASSLVVAQNSEQFF,TGCGCCAGCAGCTTGGTGGTAGCACAAAACAGTGAGCAGTTCTTC
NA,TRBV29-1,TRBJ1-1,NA,CSVWDAGGRYTEAFF,TGCAGCGTCTGGGATGCGGGAGGGAGATACACTGAAGCTTTCTTT
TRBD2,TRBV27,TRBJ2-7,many,CASRTSTSGNYEQYF,TGTGCCAGCAGGACCTCGACTAGCGGGAACTACGAGCAGTACTTC
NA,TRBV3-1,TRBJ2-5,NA,CASSQGEAALGQTQYF,TGTGCCAGCAGCCAAGGAGAAGCGGCACTCGGTCAGACCCAGTACTTC
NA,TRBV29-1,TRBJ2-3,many,CSVSTSTDTQYF,TGCAGCGTGTCAACTAGCACAGATACGCAGTATTTT
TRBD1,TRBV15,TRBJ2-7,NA,CATSRSGGQGAGEQYF,TGTGCCACCAGCAGATCTGGGGGACAGGGGGCCGGGGAGCAGTACTTC
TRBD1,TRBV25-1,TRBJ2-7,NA,CASSELGGLYEQYF,TGTGCCAGCAGTGAATTAGGGGGCCTCTACGAGCAGTACTTC
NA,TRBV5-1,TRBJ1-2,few,CASRLGAGGYTF,TGCGCCAGCAGGCTTGGGGCCGGTGGCTACACCTTC
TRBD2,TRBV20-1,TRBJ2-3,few,CSARTSGGPDTQYF,TGCAGTGCTAGGACTAGCGGGGGCCCAGATACGCAGTATTTT
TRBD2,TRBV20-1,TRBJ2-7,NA,CSAVEREGPHEQYF,TGCAGTGCGGTTGAGCGGGAGGGCCCCCACGAGCAGTACTTC
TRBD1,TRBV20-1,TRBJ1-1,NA,CSARDKTGGTEAFF,TGCAGTGCTAGAGATAAAACAGGGGGGACTGAAGCTTTCTTT
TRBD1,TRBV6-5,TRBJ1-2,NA,CASSGPGQGAIGYTF,TGTGCCAGCAGTGGTCCGGGACAGGGGGCGATCGGCTACACCTTC
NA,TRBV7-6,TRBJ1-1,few,CASSPPYPGPRNTEAFF,TGTGCCAGCAGCCCGCCTTATCCCGGGCCGAGGAACACTGAAGCTTTCTTT
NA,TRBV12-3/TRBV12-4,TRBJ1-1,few,CASRSYTRTSNTEAFF,TGTGCCAGCAGGTCATACACAAGGACTTCTAACACTGAAGCTTTCTTT
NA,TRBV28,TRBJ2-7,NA,CASRTLREQYF,TGTGCCAGCCGCACTTTAAGAGAGCAGTACTTC
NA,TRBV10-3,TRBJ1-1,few,CAIQGTLDTEAFF,TGTGCCATCCAGGGGACGTTGGACACTGAAGCTTTCTTT